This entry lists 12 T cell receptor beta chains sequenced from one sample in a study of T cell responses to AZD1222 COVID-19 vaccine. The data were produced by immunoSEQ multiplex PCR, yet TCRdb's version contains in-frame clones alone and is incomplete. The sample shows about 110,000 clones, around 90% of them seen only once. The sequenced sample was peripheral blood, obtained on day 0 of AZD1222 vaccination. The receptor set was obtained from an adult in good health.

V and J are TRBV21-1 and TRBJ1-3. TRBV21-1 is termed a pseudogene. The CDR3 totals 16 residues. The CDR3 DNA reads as TGTGCCAGCAGCATCGCGAGGGGACTGGCTGGAAACACCATATATTTT. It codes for CASSIARGLAGNTIYF.

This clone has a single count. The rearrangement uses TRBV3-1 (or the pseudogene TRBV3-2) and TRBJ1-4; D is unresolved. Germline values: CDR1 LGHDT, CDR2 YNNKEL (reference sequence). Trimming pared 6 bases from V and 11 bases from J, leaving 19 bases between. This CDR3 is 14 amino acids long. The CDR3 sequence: CASRAKGDGMKLFF. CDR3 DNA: TGTGCCAGCAGAGCCAAAGGAGACGGGATGAAACTGTTTTTT.

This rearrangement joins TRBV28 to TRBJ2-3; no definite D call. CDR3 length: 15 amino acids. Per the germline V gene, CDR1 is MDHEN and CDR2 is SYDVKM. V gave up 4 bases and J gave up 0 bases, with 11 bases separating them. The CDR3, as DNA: TGTGCCAGCAGTTCCCGGATGGAAAGCACAGATACGCAGTATTTT. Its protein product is CASSSRMESTDTQYF.

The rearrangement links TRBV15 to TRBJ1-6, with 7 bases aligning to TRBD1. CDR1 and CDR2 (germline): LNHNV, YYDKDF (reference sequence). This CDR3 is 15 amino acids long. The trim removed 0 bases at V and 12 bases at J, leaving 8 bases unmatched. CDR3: CATSRDRAGGGPLHF. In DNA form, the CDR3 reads TGTGCCACCAGCAGAGATCGGGCAGGGGGAGGACCCCTCCACTTT.

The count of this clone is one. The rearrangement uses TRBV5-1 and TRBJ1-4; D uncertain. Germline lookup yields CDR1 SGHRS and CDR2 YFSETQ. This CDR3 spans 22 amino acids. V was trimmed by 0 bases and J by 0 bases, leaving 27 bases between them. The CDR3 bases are TGCGCCAGCAGCTTGGAGGCGGTACGCTCGTACATATCCTTTGCAACTAATGAAAAACTGTTTTTT. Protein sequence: CASSLEAVRSYISFATNEKLFF.

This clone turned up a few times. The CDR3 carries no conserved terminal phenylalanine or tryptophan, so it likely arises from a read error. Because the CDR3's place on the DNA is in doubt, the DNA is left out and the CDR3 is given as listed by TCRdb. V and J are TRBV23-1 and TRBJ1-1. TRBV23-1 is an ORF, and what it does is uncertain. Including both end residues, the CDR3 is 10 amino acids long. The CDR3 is CASSPGTRAG.

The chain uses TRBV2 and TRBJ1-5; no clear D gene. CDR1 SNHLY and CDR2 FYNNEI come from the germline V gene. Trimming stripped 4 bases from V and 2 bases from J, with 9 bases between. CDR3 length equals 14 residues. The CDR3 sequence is CASSGVVGNQPQHF. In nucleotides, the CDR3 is TGTGCCAGCAGTGGGGTTGTGGGCAATCAGCCCCAGCATTTT.

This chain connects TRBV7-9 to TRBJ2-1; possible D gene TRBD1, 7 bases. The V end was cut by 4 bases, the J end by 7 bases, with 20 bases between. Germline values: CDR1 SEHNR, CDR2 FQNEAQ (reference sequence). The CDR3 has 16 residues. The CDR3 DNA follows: TGTGCCAGCAGCTCAGCGGGCTCCGGGACAGTAAATGAGCAGTTCTTC. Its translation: CASSSAGSGTVNEQFF.

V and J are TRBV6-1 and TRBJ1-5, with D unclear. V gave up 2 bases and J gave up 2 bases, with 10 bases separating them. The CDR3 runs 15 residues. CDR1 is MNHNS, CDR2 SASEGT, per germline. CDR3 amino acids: CASSESIFGNQPQHF. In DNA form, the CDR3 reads TGTGCCAGCAGTGAATCGATATTCGGCAATCAGCCCCAGCATTTT.

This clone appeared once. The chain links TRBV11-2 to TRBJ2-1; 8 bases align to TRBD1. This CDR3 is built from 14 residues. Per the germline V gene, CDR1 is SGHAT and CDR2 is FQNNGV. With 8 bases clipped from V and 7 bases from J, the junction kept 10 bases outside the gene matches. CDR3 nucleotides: TGTGCCAGCGGCCGGGACAGGTCGGCGAATGAGCAGTTCTTC. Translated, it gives CASGRDRSANEQFF.

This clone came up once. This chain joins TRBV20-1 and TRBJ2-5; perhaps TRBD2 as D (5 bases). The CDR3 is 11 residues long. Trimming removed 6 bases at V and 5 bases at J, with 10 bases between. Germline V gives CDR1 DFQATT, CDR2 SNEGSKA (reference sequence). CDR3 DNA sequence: TGCAGTGCCGGGGTTTTGGAGACCCAGTACTTC. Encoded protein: CSAGVLETQYF.

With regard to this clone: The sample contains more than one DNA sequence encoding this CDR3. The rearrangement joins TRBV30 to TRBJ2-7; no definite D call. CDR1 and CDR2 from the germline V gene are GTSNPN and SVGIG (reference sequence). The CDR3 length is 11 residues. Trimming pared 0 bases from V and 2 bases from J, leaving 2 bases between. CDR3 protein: CAWSVAYEQYF. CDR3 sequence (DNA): TGTGCCTGGAGTGTCGCCTACGAGCAGTACTTC.